This T cell receptor (beta chain) was documented in a study of blood T cell repertoires in COVID-19. Whole-study context: Sources were T cells, B-cell-depleted T cells, or PBMCs; the material itself was cDNA or gDNA.

The CDR3 is 13 residues long. The ends were cut back, 2 bases at V and 13 bases at J, with 14 bases in the middle. TCRdb's table, derived via immunoSEQ multiplex PCR, lists solely in-frame clones and lacks some. This sample has about 120,000 clones; roughly 90% occur once, and the top ten carry around 4.1%. Sequencing input: peripheral blood. The genes are TRBV12-3 or TRBV12-4 and TRBJ1-4, with D possibly matching TRBD1 (5 bases). The receptor's source is a woman in her fifties or sixties with COVID-19, enrolled during active disease. The CDR3, as DNA: TGTGCCAGCAGTTTAAGTGGGGGGTACGGACTGTTTTTT. Its translation: CASSLSGGYGLFF.